A selection of T cell receptor beta chains follows, all from one sample in a study of blood T cells in healthy people across ages. In TCRdb, the 5' RACE reads were re-called with MiXCR into one record per CDR3 protein. The data contain 1.5 million to 2 million distinct CDR3 sequences, under 30% of them seen just once; the ten biggest clones take up more than 6%. Sequencing was performed on blood. The receptor set was obtained from a woman aged 30 to 39 in good health. The CDR3 runs from the conserved cysteine through the conserved F or W. Fields, in order: J gene, D gene, V gene, clone size, CDR3 protein, CDR3 DNA. D genes are given only for firm matches. Clone size appears in some rows only: once, few, many, or a class for an expanded clone.

J: TRBJ2-3
D: NA
V: TRBV5-1
size: few
CDR3: CASTLAGASTDTQYF
DNA: TGCGCCAGCACTCTTGCGGGGGCTAGCACAGATACGCAGTATTTT

J: TRBJ1-6
D: NA
V: TRBV12-3/TRBV12-4
size: NA
CDR3: CASRRRDSNSPLHF
DNA: TGTGCCAGCAGGCGCCGAGACAGCAATTCACCCCTCCACTTT

J: TRBJ2-7
D: NA
V: TRBV7-2
size: NA
CDR3: CASSSRGARTLRDEQYF
DNA: TGTGCCAGCAGCTCCCGGGGAGCCCGAACCCTCCGCGACGAGCAGTACTTC

J: TRBJ2-4
D: NA
V: TRBV5-1
size: NA
CDR3: CASSQIPLAKNIQYF
DNA: TGCGCCAGCAGCCAAATACCCCTCGCCAAAAACATTCAGTACTTC

J: TRBJ1-5
D: TRBD1
V: TRBV20-1
size: many
CDR3: CSATQGTDANQPQHF
DNA: TGCAGTGCTACCCAGGGGACAGACGCCAATCAGCCCCAGCATTTT

J: TRBJ1-2
D: NA
V: TRBV5-1
size: NA
CDR3: CASSLTQGCDGYTF
DNA: TGCGCCAGCAGCTTAACACAGGGATGCGATGGCTACACCTTC

J: TRBJ1-2
D: NA
V: TRBV7-8
size: few
CDR3: CASGHGVDYGYTF
DNA: TGTGCCAGCGGACACGGGGTGGACTATGGCTACACCTTC

J: TRBJ2-5
D: NA
V: TRBV6-6
size: NA
CDR3: CASTPGHNEETQYF
DNA: TGTGCCAGCACGCCGGGACACAACGAAGAGACCCAGTACTTC

J: TRBJ2-3
D: TRBD2
V: TRBV20-1
size: NA
CDR3: CSALNSIAGGLTDTQYF
DNA: TGCAGTGCCCTTAACTCCATAGCGGGGGGGCTCACAGATACGCAGTATTTT

J: TRBJ1-2
D: TRBD1
V: TRBV5-5
size: NA
CDR3: CASSPYTGQTNYGYTF
DNA: TGTGCCAGCAGCCCCTATACGGGACAGACTAACTATGGCTACACCTTC

J: TRBJ1-1
D: NA
V: TRBV20-1
size: once
CDR3: CSARPRGVVDTEAFF
DNA: TGCAGTGCTCGACCCAGGGGCGTAGTCGACACTGAAGCTTTCTTT

J: TRBJ2-3
D: NA
V: TRBV6-5
size: many
CDR3: CASSQNGRGTDTQYF
DNA: TGTGCCAGCAGCCAGAACGGAAGAGGCACAGATACGCAGTATTTT

J: TRBJ2-3
D: TRBD1
V: TRBV6-1
size: NA
CDR3: CASRGDRARDTQYF
DNA: TGTGCCAGCAGGGGGGACAGGGCAAGAGATACGCAGTATTTT

J: TRBJ2-1
D: TRBD1
V: TRBV5-1
size: NA
CDR3: CASSLGAGTGNEQFF
DNA: TGCGCCAGCAGCTTGGGAGCCGGGACAGGGAATGAGCAGTTCTTC

J: TRBJ1-2
D: TRBD1
V: TRBV7-2
size: few
CDR3: CASSPRFGTGGVNYGYTF
DNA: TGTGCCAGCAGCCCTCGGTTTGGGACAGGGGGGGTGAACTATGGCTACACCTTC

J: TRBJ2-5
D: NA
V: TRBV20-1
size: NA
CDR3: CSARGGSGETQYF
DNA: TGCAGTGCTAGAGGAGGGTCGGGAGAGACCCAGTACTTC

J: TRBJ1-1
D: NA
V: TRBV7-9
size: few
CDR3: CASSIGVETTEAFF
DNA: TGTGCCAGCAGTATAGGGGTGGAGACCACTGAAGCTTTCTTT

J: TRBJ2-1
D: NA
V: TRBV5-1
size: NA
CDR3: CASRPGEAYNEQFF
DNA: TGCGCCAGCAGACCGGGAGAGGCCTACAATGAGCAGTTCTTC

J: TRBJ1-2
D: TRBD1
V: TRBV7-2
size: many
CDR3: CASSASLDRGLGYTF
DNA: TGTGCCAGCAGCGCCAGCCTTGACAGGGGGCTTGGCTACACCTTC

J: TRBJ2-1
D: TRBD2
V: TRBV12-3/TRBV12-4
size: NA
CDR3: CASRELAGVGEQVF
DNA: TGTGCCAGCAGGGAACTAGCGGGAGTGGGGGAGCAGGTCTTC

J: TRBJ2-1
D: TRBD2
V: TRBV24-1
size: NA
CDR3: CATSDPPGTSGRVPEQFF
DNA: TGTGCCACCAGTGATCCCCCCGGGACTAGCGGGAGGGTTCCTGAGCAGTTCTTC

J: TRBJ2-3
D: TRBD2
V: TRBV9
size: NA
CDR3: CASRGGLAGGDADTQYF
DNA: TGTGCCAGCAGAGGGGGACTAGCGGGAGGGGACGCAGATACGCAGTATTTT

J: TRBJ2-1
D: TRBD1
V: TRBV6-1
size: NA
CDR3: CASSVQPGTGLNEQFF
DNA: TGTGCCAGCAGTGTACAACCCGGGACAGGGCTTAATGAGCAGTTCTTC

J: TRBJ1-5
D: NA
V: TRBV10-3
size: few
CDR3: CAISESWGQPQHF
DNA: TGTGCCATCAGTGAGTCGTGGGGTCAGCCCCAGCATTTT

J: TRBJ2-5
D: TRBD2
V: TRBV7-2
size: many
CDR3: CASSLFGGTQETQYF
DNA: TGTGCCAGCAGCTTATTCGGGGGGACCCAAGAGACCCAGTACTTC

J: TRBJ2-1
D: NA
V: TRBV28
size: few
CDR3: CASSRPALLNEQFF
DNA: TGTGCCAGCAGCCGCCCGGCCCTGCTCAATGAGCAGTTCTTC

J: TRBJ2-1
D: NA
V: TRBV20-1
size: NA
CDR3: CSAEKAVSSYNEQFF
DNA: TGCAGTGCTGAGAAGGCGGTAAGCTCCTACAATGAGCAGTTCTTC

J: TRBJ2-5
D: TRBD1
V: TRBV12-3/TRBV12-4
size: few
CDR3: CASSLAGTGEYF
DNA: TGTGCCAGCAGTTTGGCCGGGACAGGGGAGTACTTC